This T cell receptor beta chain was found in a study of human T cells and chemical hapten exposure. General study results and limits: No alteration of TCRs above 1 in 1000 frequency was seen with DPC sensitization.

What the library attached to individual cDNA molecules were unique molecular identifiers. Authors' processing steps: The median was roughly 91,000 TCRs per sample, ranging roughly 23,224 to 690,600. A single record per CDR3 protein comes from TCRdb applying MiXCR to the RACE reads. What appears here as the V and J calls and clone size reflects TCRdb's work, not the paper's. Among about 96,000 distinct CDR3 sequences, about 9.3% were seen once, and the ten largest hold just over 2%. V shed 7 bases and J 2 bases; nucleotides not matched to a gene: 0. The CDR3 has 13 residues. Per the germline V gene, CDR1 is MDHEN and CDR2 is SYDVKM. The time point: patch test 2, 6 weeks after DPC sensitization. Treatment reported: therapeutic diphenylcyclopropenone sensitization with weekly scalp DPC. With regard to this clonotype: Its antigen is as yet unknown.

The clonotype originates from a woman aged 40 to 49 with alopecia areata. Some clones in this sample may be carry-over from other donors' samples. Sequenced material: whole blood, taken in connection with sensitization to the hapten diphenylcyclopropenone (DPC). This sequence joins TRBV28 and TRBJ2-1, with 9 positions matching TRBD2. The CDR3 coding sequence is TGTGCCAGCACTAGCGGGACCTACAATGAGCAGTTCTTC. Protein sequence: CASTSGTYNEQFF.